Each of the 24 T cell receptor beta chains below was sequenced from the same sample in a study of blood T cells in healthy people across ages (dated by TCRdb to between 2014 and 2017). Library preparation employed 5' RACE. The run used an Illumina HiSeq 2500. A second PCR of 7 to 11 cycles was performed with a sample-barcoded 5' primer and a J-beta primer mix. The public reads were quality trimmed at Q25 with fastp and then assembled into clones with MiXCR by TCRdb, keeping productive beta chains. Rows are unified per CDR3 protein, each entry keeping the most common DNA and genes. In all, the sample holds roughly 1,800,000 distinct CDR3 sequences, and about 49% of those were seen once. The top ten hold over 2% of the sample. The sequenced sample was blood. These receptors were obtained from a woman in her forties in good health.

The chain recombines TRBV20-1 with TRBJ2-1; D may be TRBD1 (6 bases). CDR3 length: 12 amino acids. Trimming shortened V by 2 bases and J by 7 bases, and 9 bases separated the two germline ends. Per the germline V gene, CDR1 is DFQATT and CDR2 is SNEGSKA (reference sequence). The CDR3 bases are TGCAGTGCTAGATACAGGGCAAATGAGCAGTTCTTC. This translates into CSARYRANEQFF.

This clonotype came up once. The V gene is TRBV6-5, the J gene TRBJ1-5, with D perhaps TRBD1 (6 bases). The CDR3 sequence is 14 residues long. V was trimmed by 5 bases and J by 5 bases, leaving 13 bases between them. Germline V gene sequence: CDR1 MNHEY, CDR2 SVGAGI. The CDR3 DNA reads TGTGCCAGCAGTGCCGGACAGAGCCATCAGCCCCAGCATTTT. This sequence encodes CASSAGQSHQPQHF.

The chain combines TRBV20-1 with TRBJ2-1; TRBD2 matches 7 bases. CDR3 length equals 17 residues. Germline trimming cut 0 bases from V and 6 bases from J; bases unmatched to any gene: 14. Germline V gene sequence: CDR1 DFQATT, CDR2 SNEGSKA (reference sequence). DNA of the CDR3: TGCAGTGCTAGAGATCTCTGGACCACCGGGGGGTTCAATGAGCAGTTCTTC. Translated, it gives CSARDLWTTGGFNEQFF.

V gene TRBV12-3 or TRBV12-4 combines with J gene TRBJ2-5; D call uncertain. The J call may be mistaken, given a closer DNA end match to TRBJ2-7. The length of the CDR3 is 13 residues. CDR3 loop: CASSFSQHYEQYF. Here the CDR3 DNA reads TGTGCCAGCAGTTTCTCACAGCACTACGAGCAGTACTTC.

In its sample, this clonotype was seen a few times. V is TRBV3-1 and J is TRBJ2-6; 8 nucleotides agree with TRBD1. Unmatched junction bases numbered 13, after V lost 3 bases and J lost 0 bases. CDR1 and CDR2 from the germline V gene are LGHDT and YNNKEL (reference sequence). This CDR3 comprises 20 residues. The CDR3 here is CASSHINRDRTYSGANVLTF. The CDR3 DNA is TGTGCCAGCAGCCACATAAACCGGGACAGGACTTACTCTGGGGCCAACGTCCTGACTTTC.

This clonotype came up once. The chain employs TRBV29-1 and TRBJ2-3; D ambiguous. CDR3 length equals 13 residues. V lost 3 bases, J lost 2 bases, and 9 bases lay in between. From germline, CDR1 is SQVTM and CDR2 ANQGSEA. The CDR3 DNA sequence: TGCAGCGTTGATTGGGTTCCCACAGATACGCAGTATTTT. It specifies CSVDWVPTDTQYF.

V is TRBV5-1 and J is TRBJ2-5; tentatively, D is TRBD1 (5 bases). The V and J ends lost 2 bases and 5 bases respectively, with 13 bases between them. Germline V gives CDR1 SGHRS, CDR2 YFSETQ. The CDR3 is made up of 14 amino acids. The CDR3 sequence: CASSFGQGMETQYF. The DNA of the CDR3 is TGCGCCAGCAGCTTCGGCCAGGGCATGGAGACCCAGTACTTC.

In its sample, this clonotype was seen many times. This chain connects TRBV20-1 to TRBJ2-1, with TRBD2 matching over 11 bases. Germline values: CDR1 DFQATT, CDR2 SNEGSKA (reference sequence). V was pared by 0 bases and J by 10 bases, with 2 bases of the junction left unmatched. This CDR3 has 13 amino acids. Here the CDR3 reads CSARDSGGAEQFF. The CDR3 DNA reads as TGCAGTGCTAGAGATAGCGGGGGGGCCGAGCAGTTCTTC.

The rearrangement links TRBV7-2 to TRBJ2-7; D perhaps matches TRBD2 (5 bases). Germline V gene lookup returns CDR1 SGHTA and CDR2 FQGNSA. The ends were cut back, 0 bases at V and 0 bases at J, with 12 bases in the middle. There are 16 residues in the CDR3. In nucleotides, the CDR3 is TGTGCCAGCAGCTTAGCTCTAGCTGGCAGCTCCTACGAGCAGTACTTC. Residues: CASSLALAGSSYEQYF.

The V call is TRBV7-2, the J call TRBJ2-3; 11 bases agree with TRBD1. The CDR3 runs to 15 residues. Germline assignment: CDR1 SGHTA and CDR2 FQGNSA. V was pared by 7 bases and J by 4 bases, with 7 bases of the junction left unmatched. CDR3 protein: CASTRGQGAPDTQYF. CDR3 DNA sequence: TGTGCCAGCACCCGCGGACAGGGGGCCCCAGATACGCAGTATTTT.

This chain connects TRBV6-5 to TRBJ2-7, with D unresolved. Trimming left V 4 bases short and J 1 base short, with 14 bases between. Germline V CDR1 and CDR2: MNHEY, SVGAGI. This CDR3 has 15 residues. The CDR3 DNA sequence: TGTGCCAGCAGTTTGCGGCCGGTAGCTTCCTACGAGCAGTACTTC. Its protein product is CASSLRPVASYEQYF.

The chain uses TRBV6-2 or TRBV6-3 and TRBJ2-2; 9 bases line up with TRBD1. J gave up 6 bases and V 4 bases, and 9 bases lay outside the gene matches. The CDR3 spans 16 residues. Germline V lookup: CDR1 MNHEY, CDR2 SVGEGT. As DNA, the CDR3 is TGTGCCAGCAGTTTGAACAGGGGGCTGGACGCCGGGGAGCTGTTTTTT. This codes for CASSLNRGLDAGELFF.

V gene TRBV20-1 combines with J gene TRBJ2-5, with 8 bases aligning to TRBD1. The junction had 9 bases not matched to a gene; V was cut back by 6 bases and J by 0 bases. CDR1 and CDR2 (germline): DFQATT, SNEGSKA (reference sequence). The CDR3 loop spans 15 amino acids. DNA of the CDR3: TGCAGTGCCATCACCGGGACAGGTTACCAAGAGACCCAGTACTTC. The encoded protein is CSAITGTGYQETQYF.

The rearrangement uses TRBV27 and TRBJ1-5, with D hard to call. The ends were cut back, 8 bases at V and 7 bases at J, with 18 bases in the middle. CDR3 length: 14 amino acids. From germline, CDR1 is MNHEY and CDR2 SMNVEV (reference sequence). CDR3 DNA sequence: TGTGCCAGCGGGGAACAGCGTGTGAGCCAGCCCCAGCATTTT. Amino acids: CASGEQRVSQPQHF.

A few counts support this clonotype. J is TRBJ2-5 and V is TRBV29-1, with 9 bases fitting TRBD2. Germline V gives CDR1 SQVTM, CDR2 ANQGSEA. The CDR3 is made up of 14 amino acids. V dropped 3 bases and J dropped 4; count of bases not matched to a gene: 6. DNA of the CDR3: TGCAGCGTTGAGGAGCTAGCGGGGAGAGAGACCCAGTACTTC. Translating it yields CSVEELAGRETQYF.

This clonotype was detected once. At one of its ends the junction is not consistent with the germline gene, which may arise from a read error. This rearrangement joins TRBV4-1 to TRBJ2-2; D gene ambiguous. The V gene's germline CDR1 is MGHRA and CDR2 YSYEKL. CDR3 length: 16 residues. The CDR3 region is CANSDHLRSGTGELFF. CDR3 DNA sequence: TGCGCCAACAGCGACCACCTCAGGTCTGGCACCGGGGAGCTGTTTTTT.

The V call is TRBV7-9, the J call TRBJ2-5; no reliable D call. Trimming pared 2 bases from V and 2 bases from J, leaving 12 bases between. This CDR3 has 15 amino acids. CDR1 SEHNR and CDR2 FQNEAQ come from the germline V gene (reference sequence). The CDR3 sequence: CASSLLNTLQETQYF. DNA of the CDR3: TGTGCCAGCAGCTTATTGAACACACTTCAAGAGACCCAGTACTTC.

This chain connects TRBV19 to TRBJ1-1; D is perhaps TRBD1 (5 bases). The germline V gene encodes CDR1 LNHDA and CDR2 SQIVND (reference sequence). CDR3 size: 14 residues. Trimming removed 3 bases at V and 3 bases at J, with 11 bases between. CDR3: CASSMQGLYTEAFF. CDR3 nucleotides: TGTGCCAGTAGTATGCAGGGTTTGTACACTGAAGCTTTCTTT. Full variable domain (missing parts from reference TRBV19 and TRBJ1-1): DGGITQSPKYLFRKEGQNVTLSCEQNLNHDAMYWYRQDPGQGLRLIYYSQIVNDFQKGDIAEGYSVSREKKESFPLTVTSAQKNPTAFYLCASSMQGLYTEAFFGQGTRLTVV.

This chain uses TRBV5-4 with TRBJ2-1; the D gene is possibly TRBD1 (5 bases). With 0 bases removed from V and 6 bases from J, the gap between germline ends came to 10 bases. From germline, CDR1 is SGHNT and CDR2 YYREEE (reference sequence). The CDR3 contains 14 residues. The CDR3 DNA is TGTGCCAGCAGCTTGGATCCAGGGTCCAATGAGCAGTTCTTC. Translated: CASSLDPGSNEQFF.

In this sample, this clonotype turned up a few times. The CDR3 is CASTNLPNEQFF. Written as DNA, the CDR3 is TGTGCCAGCACCAACCTACCCAATGAGCAGTTCTTC. This chain links TRBV2 with TRBJ2-1; no reliable D call. This CDR3 is 12 amino acids long. The V gene's germline CDR1 is SNHLY and CDR2 FYNNEI. With 7 bases removed from V and 6 bases from J, the gap between germline ends came to 10 bases.

The chain employs TRBV5-1 and TRBJ1-1, with D maybe TRBD1 (5 bases). The germline gives CDR1 SGHRS, CDR2 YFSETQ. The V end was cut by 4 bases, the J end by 3 bases, with 16 bases between. This CDR3 comprises 15 residues. In DNA form, the CDR3 reads TGCGCCAGCAGCCCGGGGACCTCTGTGGACACTGAAGCTTTCTTT. Its protein product is CASSPGTSVDTEAFF.

As to this clonotype: One end of the junction fails to match germline, which may point to a read error. The chain joins TRBV27 to TRBJ2-3, with D maybe TRBD1 (6 bases). The germline CDR1 and CDR2 sequences are MNHEY and SMNVEV (reference sequence). The CDR3 length is 15 residues. The CDR3 is CAGSLSGEGTDTQYF. CDR3 DNA: TGTGCCGGCAGTTTATCAGGGGAAGGCACAGATACGCAGTATTTT.

V is TRBV20-1 and J is TRBJ2-5; TRBD2 agrees at 13 bases. With V trimmed by 6 bases and J by 2 bases, 0 bases remained unmatched. Germline CDR1 and CDR2: DFQATT and SNEGSKA (reference sequence). The CDR3 extends over 13 amino acids. The DNA of the CDR3 is TGCAGTGCGGGACTAGCGGGGCAAGAGACCCAGTACTTC. It yields the protein CSAGLAGQETQYF.

The V and J genes are TRBV6-2 or TRBV6-3 and TRBJ2-7; D not certain. The CDR3 loop spans 13 amino acids. Germline V gives CDR1 MNHEY, CDR2 SVGEGT. Trimming cost V 5 bases and J 6 bases, with 14 bases left between them. CDR3 nucleotide sequence: TGTGCCAGCAGTGACACTGAGTCTCTCGAGCAGTACTTC. The encoded protein is CASSDTESLEQYF.